Below, 11 T cell receptor beta chains from the same sample are listed, as sequenced in a study of cytotoxic CD8 clonotypes in ibrutinib-treated CLL. TCRdb's table, derived via immunoSEQ multiplex PCR, lists solely in-frame clones and lacks some. The data hold 190,000 or so clones, with around three quarters observed a single time. The sample in question was PBMCs, obtained after 24 months of ibrutinib treatment. These receptors were collected from a human donor with chronic lymphocytic leukemia.

The V call is TRBV9, the J call TRBJ2-7; weak D call: TRBD2 (5 bases). CDR3 length equals 15 residues. Per germline, CDR1 SGDLS and CDR2 YYNGEE. V was cut by 0 bases and J by 0 bases, with 10 bases left in between. DNA for the CDR3: TGTGCCAGCAGCGTAGGAGCGGCCAGCTCCTACGAGCAGTACTTC. As protein: CASSVGAASSYEQYF.

The CDR3 coding sequence is TGTGCCAGTAGTATATCCCGTAGCGGGAGGACCCAAGAGACCCAGTACTTC. It yields the protein CASSISRSGRTQETQYF. The chain carries TRBV19 and TRBJ2-5, with 10 bases aligning to TRBD2. The CDR3 covers 17 residues. V dropped 2 bases and J dropped 1; count of bases not matched to a gene: 7. The germline V gene has CDR1 LNHDA and CDR2 SQIVND (reference sequence).

V usage is TRBV7-9 and J usage is TRBJ2-1, with D perhaps matching TRBD1 (5 bases). Germline V gene data show CDR1 as SEHNR and CDR2 as FQNEAQ (reference sequence). CDR3 length: 13 residues. The V end lost 6 bases, the J end lost 9 bases, and 15 bases lay between the germline ends. CDR3 sequence: CASSFMGRVEQFF. In DNA form, the CDR3 reads TGTGCCAGCAGTTTTATGGGGCGCGTTGAGCAGTTCTTC.

The chain has TRBV30 and TRBJ2-3, with D possibly being TRBD2 (6 bases). The ends were cut back, 4 bases at V and 0 bases at J, with 11 bases in the middle. Germline V gene sequence: CDR1 GTSNPN, CDR2 SVGIG (reference sequence). The CDR3 runs 14 residues. CDR3 DNA: TGTGCCTGGAAGCCTAGCGTTAGCACAGATACGCAGTATTTT. Residues: CAWKPSVSTDTQYF.

The chain joins TRBV10-3 to TRBJ2-7, with D unresolved. V was pared by 4 bases and J by 0 bases, with 10 bases between. The germline V gene has CDR1 ENHRY and CDR2 SYGVKD. The CDR3 is 14 amino acids. Here the CDR3 reads CAISVSGSSYEQYF. The CDR3 DNA reads TGTGCCATCAGTGTATCAGGAAGCTCCTACGAGCAGTACTTC.

The rearrangement joins TRBV6-6 to TRBJ2-2; 11 nucleotides match TRBD1. The V gene end was trimmed by 4 bases and the J gene end by 4 bases; junction bases not matched to a gene: 2. The germline gives CDR1 MNHNY, CDR2 SVGAGI (reference sequence). This CDR3 comprises 15 residues. The DNA of the CDR3 is TGTGCCAGCAGTTTTGGGACAGGGGGCACCGGGGAGCTGTTTTTT. Encoded protein: CASSFGTGGTGELFF.

In its sample, this clone was seen once. The gene calls are TRBV5-1 and TRBJ2-2; D gene ambiguous. Deletions cut 0 bases from V and 5 bases from J, with 14 bases between. Germline lookup yields CDR1 SGHRS and CDR2 YFSETQ. This CDR3 has 16 residues. The CDR3 spells CASSLEALFFTGELFF. The CDR3 DNA sequence: TGCGCCAGCAGCTTGGAGGCCCTTTTTTTTACCGGGGAGCTGTTTTTT.

The chain has TRBV4-3 and TRBJ2-5, with a weak D call TRBD1 (5 bases). This CDR3 region has 16 residues. The germline V gene has CDR1 LGHNA and CDR2 YSLEER. Between the trimmed V and J ends, which lost 0 bases and 4 bases, there was a span of 15 bases. In DNA form, the CDR3 reads TGCGCCAGCAGCCAAGATTGGCAGGGTTTTGGAGAGACCCAGTACTTC. Translation gives CASSQDWQGFGETQYF.

The chain links TRBV29-1 to TRBJ2-3; tentatively, D is TRBD1 (6 bases). CDR3 size: 16 residues. V was trimmed by 4 bases and J by 1 base, leaving 18 bases between them. Germline lookup yields CDR1 SQVTM and CDR2 ANQGSEA. The CDR3, as DNA: TGCAGCGTTGCGATCGTTGGACAGTTTCGCACAGATACGCAGTATTTT. It yields the protein CSVAIVGQFRTDTQYF.

This chain uses TRBV18 with TRBJ2-3, with D perhaps assigned TRBD1 or TRBD2 (5 bases each). The V gene lost 5 bases and the J gene lost 6 bases, with 21 bases spanning the gap. The V gene's germline CDR1 is KGHSH and CDR2 LQKENI. The CDR3 has 16 amino acids. Here the CDR3 DNA reads TGTGCCAGCTCATCCCCGGGGCCAGGACACCCTGATACGCAGTATTTT. It is translated as CASSSPGPGHPDTQYF.

The chain has TRBV7-6 and TRBJ2-1; 8 positions agree with TRBD2. The CDR3 is made up of 16 amino acids. With V trimmed by 4 bases and J by 7 bases, 12 bases remained unmatched. The germline gives CDR1 SGHVS, CDR2 FNYEAQ. DNA for the CDR3: TGTGCCAGCAGCTGGGATAACGGGAGGGCCGCAAATGAGCAGTTCTTC. Residues: CASSWDNGRAANEQFF.